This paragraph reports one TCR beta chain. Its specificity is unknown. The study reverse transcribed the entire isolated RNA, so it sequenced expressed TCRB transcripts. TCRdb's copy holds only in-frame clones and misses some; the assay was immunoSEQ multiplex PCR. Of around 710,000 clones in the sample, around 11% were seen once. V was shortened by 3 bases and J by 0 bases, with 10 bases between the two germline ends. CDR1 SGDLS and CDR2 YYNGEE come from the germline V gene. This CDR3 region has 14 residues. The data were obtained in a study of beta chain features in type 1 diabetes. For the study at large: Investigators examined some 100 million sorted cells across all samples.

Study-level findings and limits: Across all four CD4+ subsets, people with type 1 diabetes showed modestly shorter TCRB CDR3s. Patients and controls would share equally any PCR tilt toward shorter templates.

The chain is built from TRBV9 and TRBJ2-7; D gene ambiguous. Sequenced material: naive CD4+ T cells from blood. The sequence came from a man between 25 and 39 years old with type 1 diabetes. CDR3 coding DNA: TGTGCCAGCAGCGCGGGTTGGGGCTCCTACGAGCAGTACTTC. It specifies CASSAGWGSYEQYF.